Below, 16 T cell receptor beta chains from the same sample are listed, as sequenced in a study of blood T cell repertoires in COVID-19 (dated by TCRdb to 2020 to 2022). Receptor libraries were prepared by the immunoSEQ multiplex PCR assay. This is the immuneACCESS table as TCRdb keeps it, with only in-frame sequences that have V and J called. A part of the clones is gone; compared with another copy, unresolved V genes explain less than half, and the rest is unexplained. This sample lists 200,000 to 250,000 clones; about 90% were detected once. The ten largest clones add up to under 2.5% of the sample. The sample was PBMCs or T cells enriched from blood (not recorded which). The receptors here all came from a woman aged 18-35 years who had recovered from COVID-19.

The CDR3 protein is CASSQAAYNEQFF. The CDR3 bases are TGTGCCAGCTCGCAAGCGGCCTACAATGAGCAGTTCTTC. This sequence joins TRBV18 and TRBJ2-1; a weak D match, TRBD2 (5 bases). Per the germline V gene, CDR1 is KGHSH and CDR2 is LQKENI. The CDR3 consists of 13 residues. V gave up 6 bases and J gave up 2 bases, with 8 bases separating them. Together with reference TRBV18 and TRBJ2-1, the CDR3 gives the full variable domain: NAGVMQNPRHLVRRRGQEARLRCSPMKGHSHVYWYRQLPEEGLKFMVYLQKENIIDESGMPKERFSAEFPKEGPSILRIQQVVRGDSAAYFCASSQAAYNEQFFGPGTRLTVL.

The table lists this clone with a count of one. The chain joins TRBV2 to TRBJ1-6, with D perhaps TRBD1 (5 bases). This CDR3 spans 15 amino acids. CDR1 is SNHLY and CDR2 is FYNNEI in the germline V gene. The germline V and J ends were trimmed by 7 bases and 8 bases, with 18 bases remaining between them. The CDR3 here is CASTLSRPGDSPLHF. Written as DNA, the CDR3 is TGTGCCAGCACCCTTTCACGCCCGGGGGATTCACCCCTCCACTTT.

This chain links TRBV5-1 with TRBJ2-7; D unresolved. V lost 2 bases and J 2 bases, leaving 11 bases between the germline ends. CDR3 size: 14 residues. Germline CDR1 reads SGHRS; CDR2 reads YFSETQ. In nucleotides, the CDR3 is TGCGCCAGCAGCTTTTCCCCAGGAACCTACGAGCAGTACTTC. It is translated as CASSFSPGTYEQYF.

This sequence joins TRBV6-5 and TRBJ1-6, with D perhaps TRBD1 (5 bases). Germline V gene data show CDR1 as MNHEY and CDR2 as SVGAGI. Trimming cost V 7 bases and J 10 bases, with 17 bases left between them. This CDR3 is 14 amino acids long. Written as DNA, the CDR3 is TGTGCCAGCACCCTAATGGGGGGAAAGTCACCCCTCCACTTT. Its translation: CASTLMGGKSPLHF.

The chain links TRBV15 to TRBJ1-1; 8 bases are a match to TRBD1. The length of the CDR3 is 17 residues. Germline values: CDR1 LNHNV, CDR2 YYDKDF (reference sequence). The V segment lost 0 bases and the J segment 1 base; nucleotides outside the gene matches: 7. This CDR3 reads CATSRDLPGQGNTEAFF. In DNA, the CDR3 is TGTGCCACCAGCAGAGACCTCCCCGGACAGGGGAACACTGAAGCTTTCTTT.

J is TRBJ2-7 and V is TRBV9; 8 bases agree with TRBD2. J gave up 7 bases and V 4 bases, and 13 bases lay outside the gene matches. The CDR3 covers 15 residues. Germline V gene data show CDR1 as SGDLS and CDR2 as YYNGEE. CDR3 protein: CASSPQSAGGGEQYF. In DNA form, the CDR3 reads TGTGCCAGCAGCCCCCAGTCGGCGGGAGGTGGGGAGCAGTACTTC.

V gene TRBV6-5 combines with J gene TRBJ1-2; 9 bases align to TRBD1. This CDR3 region has 15 residues. Germline CDR1 and CDR2: MNHEY and SVGAGI. V dropped 0 bases and J dropped 7; count of bases not matched to a gene: 6. For the CDR3, the DNA is TGTGCCAGCAGTTACTCGGGACAGGGTTCGTCTGGCTACACCTTC. Its translation is CASSYSGQGSSGYTF.

The CDR3 bases are TGTGCCAGCTCACCATCCCGGAGCTCCTACGAGCAGTACTTC. Translated, it gives CASSPSRSSYEQYF. This chain joins TRBV18 and TRBJ2-7; D ambiguous. Germline V gene lookup returns CDR1 KGHSH and CDR2 LQKENI. V was clipped by 2 bases and J by 0 bases, with 8 bases between them. The CDR3 is 14 amino acids.

This chain connects TRBV19 to TRBJ1-2, with D possibly TRBD1 on 5 matching bases. The CDR3 sequence is 15 residues long. Germline CDR1 LNHDA, CDR2 SQIVND (reference sequence). With 3 bases removed from V and 6 bases from J, the gap between germline ends came to 17 bases. The CDR3 coding sequence is TGTGCCAGTAGTATGGGTCTTACCAGGGTGGATGGCTACACCTTC. This sequence encodes CASSMGLTRVDGYTF.

J is TRBJ1-2 and V is TRBV27, with TRBD1 matching over 7 bases. The junction had 6 bases not matched to a gene; V was cut back by 5 bases and J by 6 bases. The germline V gene has CDR1 MNHEY and CDR2 SMNVEV (reference sequence). CDR3 size: 13 residues. Here the CDR3 reads CASSDRVLNGYTF. CDR3 coding DNA: TGTGCCAGCAGTGACAGGGTGTTGAATGGCTACACCTTC.

This rearrangement joins TRBV5-5 to TRBJ1-6; maybe TRBD1 (6 bases). V lost 5 bases to trimming and J lost 4 bases, with 10 bases between them. Germline V gene data show CDR1 as SGHKS and CDR2 as YYEKEE (reference sequence). The CDR3 runs to 14 residues. The CDR3 loop reads CASRGGAYNSPLHF. CDR3 sequence (DNA): TGTGCCAGCAGAGGGGGAGCATATAATTCACCCCTCCACTTT. Using reference TRBV5-5 and TRBJ1-6 for the parts outside the CDR3, the full variable domain is DAGVTQSPTHLIKTRGQQVTLRCSPISGHKSVSWYQQVLGQGPQFIFQYYEKEERGRGNFPDRFSARQFPNYSSELNVNALLLGDSALYLCASRGGAYNSPLHFGNGTRLTVT.

The chain is built from TRBV2 and TRBJ2-1; the match to TRBD2 covers 7 bases. CDR3 length equals 14 residues. The ends lost 4 bases at V and 7 bases at J; junction bases unmatched: 7. Germline V gene data show CDR1 as SNHLY and CDR2 as FYNNEI. DNA of the CDR3: TGTGCCAGCAGTGGAGGGAGGGCCGTTAATGAGCAGTTCTTC. Translated, it gives CASSGGRAVNEQFF.

The chain joins TRBV11-3 to TRBJ1-1, with D hard to call. In germline, CDR1 is SGHNT, CDR2 YENEEA. CDR3 length: 16 amino acids. The ends were cut back, 8 bases at V and 3 bases at J, with 22 bases in the middle. CDR3 region: CASFGGYTRGDTEAFF. Here the CDR3 DNA reads TGTGCCAGCTTCGGAGGTTACACTCGCGGGGACACTGAAGCTTTCTTT. Full variable domain (remainder filled in from reference TRBV11-3 and TRBJ1-1): EAGVVQSPRYKIIEKKQPVAFWCNPISGHNTLYWYLQNLGQGPELLIRYENEEAVDDSQLPKDRFSAERLKGVDSTLKIQPAELGDSAVYLCASFGGYTRGDTEAFFGQGTRLTVV.

The rearrangement links TRBV27 to TRBJ1-4, with D possibly matching TRBD1 (5 bases). Germline V lookup: CDR1 MNHEY, CDR2 SMNVEV (reference sequence). The CDR3 is 14 residues long. Trimming stripped 3 bases from V and 4 bases from J, with 9 bases between. This chain's CDR3 is CASSFDRNNEKLFF. The CDR3 DNA reads as TGTGCCAGCAGTTTCGACAGAAATAATGAAAAACTGTTTTTT.

In DNA form, the CDR3 reads TGTGCCAGCAGCCGGAAAACACCTGGCGCGACAGGAAGAGACTATGGCTACACCTTC. Its protein is CASSRKTPGATGRDYGYTF. The V gene is TRBV7-3, the J gene TRBJ1-2; a possible D gene is TRBD1 (6 bases). V shed 5 bases and J shed 3 bases, with 28 bases lying between them. Germline CDR1 and CDR2: SGHTA and FQGTGA. The CDR3 extends over 19 amino acids.

Only one count was recorded for this clone. J is TRBJ1-3 and V is TRBV5-5; no definite D call. CDR3 length equals 14 residues. Trimming shortened V by 1 base and J by 7 bases, and 12 bases separated the two germline ends. CDR1 is SGHKS and CDR2 is YYEKEE in the germline V gene (reference sequence). The chain's CDR3 is CASSLIGSSNTIYF. CDR3 sequence (DNA): TGTGCCAGCAGCTTGATAGGGAGTTCGAACACCATATATTTT.